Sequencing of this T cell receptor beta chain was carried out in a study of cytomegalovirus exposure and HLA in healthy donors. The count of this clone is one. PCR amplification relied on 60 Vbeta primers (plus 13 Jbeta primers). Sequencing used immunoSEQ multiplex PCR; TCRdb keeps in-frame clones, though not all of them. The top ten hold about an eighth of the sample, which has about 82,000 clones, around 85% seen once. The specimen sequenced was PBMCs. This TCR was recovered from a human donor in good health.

CDR3 sequence: CASANRNTGELFF. In DNA, the CDR3 is TGTGCCAGTGCGAACAGGAATACCGGGGAGCTGTTTTTT. The chain combines TRBV19 with TRBJ2-2; the D gene is possibly TRBD1 (5 bases). There are 13 residues in the CDR3. The germline gives CDR1 LNHDA, CDR2 SQIVND (reference sequence). Trimming shortened V by 8 bases and J by 5 bases, and 12 bases separated the two germline ends.